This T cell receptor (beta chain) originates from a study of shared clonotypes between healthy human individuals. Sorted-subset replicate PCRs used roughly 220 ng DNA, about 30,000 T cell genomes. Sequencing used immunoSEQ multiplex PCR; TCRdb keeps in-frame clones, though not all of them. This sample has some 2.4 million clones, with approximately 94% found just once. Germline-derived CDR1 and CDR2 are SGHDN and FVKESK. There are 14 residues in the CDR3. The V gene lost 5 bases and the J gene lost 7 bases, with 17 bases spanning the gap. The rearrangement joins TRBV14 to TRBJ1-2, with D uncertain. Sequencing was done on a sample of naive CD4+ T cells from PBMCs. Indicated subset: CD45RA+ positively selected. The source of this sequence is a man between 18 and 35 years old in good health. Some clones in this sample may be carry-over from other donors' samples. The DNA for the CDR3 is TGTGCCAGCAGCGATCTGGCGGGGATAGGTGGCTACACCTTC. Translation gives CASSDLAGIGGYTF.